These 13 T cell receptor beta chains were sequenced from one sample in a study of CD8+ T cells in alopecia areata. cDNA reverse transcribed from extracted RNA served as the sequencing template. This table comes from immunoSEQ multiplex PCR, and its TCRdb copy is limited to in-frame clones, with some not included. The sample shows 95,000 to 110,000 clones, 55% of them seen only once. The sequenced sample consisted of CD4+ T cells sorted from blood. Receptor source: a human donor in good health.

This clone appeared a few times. The V and J genes are TRBV7-2 and TRBJ2-3; no definite D call. V shed 5 bases and J shed 5 bases, with 11 bases lying between them. This CDR3 is 13 amino acids long. Looked up from germline, CDR1 is SGHTA and CDR2 is FQGNSA. In DNA form, the CDR3 reads TGTGCCAGCAGCACACCCAATGAAGATACGCAGTATTTT. This sequence encodes CASSTPNEDTQYF.

There are a few counts of this clone. The CDR3 reads CASSLYLGSNQPQHF. In DNA, the CDR3 is TGTGCCAGCAGTTTATATTTAGGAAGCAATCAGCCCCAGCATTTT. This chain uses TRBV27 with TRBJ1-5; D remains unclear. CDR1 is MNHEY, CDR2 SMNVEV, per germline (reference sequence). CDR3 length equals 15 residues. V was trimmed by 1 base and J by 1 base, leaving 8 bases between them.

This clone was observed once. The chain recombines TRBV7-2 with TRBJ1-2; D unclear. The CDR3 runs 12 residues. V was cut by 2 bases and J by 4 bases, with 5 bases left in between. Germline CDR1 and CDR2: SGHTA and FQGNSA. CDR3 nucleotide sequence: TGTGCCAGCAGCTTAAGCCTCTATGGCTACACCTTC. The encoded protein is CASSLSLYGYTF.

CDR3 bases: TGTGCCAGCAGTTACGCTCAGGGACGGGAGACCCAGTACTTC. It yields the protein CASSYAQGRETQYF. The V gene is TRBV6-5, the J gene TRBJ2-5; D may correspond to TRBD1 or TRBD2 (5 bases each). The germline CDR1 and CDR2 sequences are MNHEY and SVGAGI. V lost 2 bases and J lost 5, with 12 bases in between. This CDR3 is 14 amino acids long.

V usage is TRBV7-2 and J usage is TRBJ2-5; maybe TRBD1 (5 bases). This CDR3 has 13 residues. V was trimmed by 5 bases and J by 0 bases, leaving 7 bases between them. Germline-derived CDR1 and CDR2 are SGHTA and FQGNSA. CDR3 in amino acids: CASSPGNQETQYF. DNA of the CDR3: TGTGCCAGCAGCCCAGGGAACCAAGAGACCCAGTACTTC.

The chain carries TRBV7-2 and TRBJ2-5; TRBD2 might be the D (6 bases). The germline V gene has CDR1 SGHTA and CDR2 FQGNSA. The CDR3 spans 16 residues. V was pared by 0 bases and J by 1 base, with 12 bases between. Written as DNA, the CDR3 is TGTGCCAGCAGCTTAGCGCTATCTAGCGCCCAAGAGACCCAGTACTTC. Its translation is CASSLALSSAQETQYF. Using reference TRBV7-2 and TRBJ2-5 for the parts outside the CDR3, the full variable domain is GAGVSQSPSNKVTEKGKDVELRCDPISGHTALYWYRQSLGQGLEFLIYFQGNSAPDKSGLPSDRFSAERTGGSVSTLTIQRTQQEDSAVYLCASSLALSSAQETQYFGPGTRLLVL.

The chain carries TRBV28 and TRBJ1-5; D is perhaps TRBD1 (6 bases). This CDR3 has 18 residues. The V end was cut by 6 bases, the J end by 0 bases, with 21 bases between. CDR1 and CDR2 from the germline V gene are MDHEN and SYDVKM. The CDR3 region is CASSAGGPRGYSNQPQHF. The CDR3 nucleotides read TGTGCCAGCAGCGCCGGGGGGCCACGAGGATATAGCAATCAGCCCCAGCATTTT.

The chain recombines TRBV7-6 with TRBJ2-1, with 7 bases fitting TRBD2. Losses at the gene ends were 5 bases for V and 0 bases for J; bases not matched to a gene: 7. There are 16 residues in the CDR3. Germline V gives CDR1 SGHVS, CDR2 FNYEAQ. This CDR3 reads CASSLRTRSSYNEQFF. The CDR3 nucleotides read TGTGCCAGCAGCCTACGGACTAGGAGCTCCTACAATGAGCAGTTCTTC.

This clone was seen only a few times. The chain couples TRBV11-2 to TRBJ1-3, with TRBD1 matching 9 bases. The CDR3 is 15 residues long. Trimming took 4 bases from V and 4 from J; bases not matched to a gene: 5. CDR1 and CDR2 from the germline V gene are SGHAT and FQNNGV. The CDR3 DNA follows: TGTGCCAGCAGCTCTTGGACAGGGGTCGGAAACACCATATATTTT. This gives the protein CASSSWTGVGNTIYF. Full variable domain (remainder filled in from reference TRBV11-2 and TRBJ1-3): EAGVAQSPRYKIIEKRQSVAFWCNPISGHATLYWYQQILGQGPKLLIQFQNNGVVDDSQLPKDRFSAERLKGVDSTLKIQPAKLEDSAVYLCASSSWTGVGNTIYFGEGSWLTVV.

The CDR3 DNA sequence: TGTGCCAGCAGCCCACAGGGCGTCGACACCGGGGAGCTGTTTTTT. Translated, it gives CASSPQGVDTGELFF. The chain carries TRBV7-9 and TRBJ2-2; D perhaps matches TRBD1 (6 bases). Germline CDR1 and CDR2: SEHNR and FQNEAQ (reference sequence). This CDR3 region has 15 residues. Between the trimmed V and J ends, which lost 5 bases and 3 bases, there was a span of 13 bases.

V gene TRBV5-4 combines with J gene TRBJ2-7; no clear D gene. The V gene lost 2 bases and the J gene lost 4 bases, with 13 bases spanning the gap. This CDR3 contains 14 residues. CDR1 SGHNT and CDR2 YYREEE come from the germline V gene (reference sequence). The CDR3 region has the DNA TGTGCCAGCAGCTTCGGACCATGGGCGTACGAGCAGTACTTC. Translation gives CASSFGPWAYEQYF.

This clone has just a few counts. V and J are TRBV29-1 and TRBJ2-1; TRBD2 aligns across 8 bases. V was pared by 4 bases and J by 0 bases, with 11 bases of the junction left unmatched. CDR3 length: 17 amino acids. Germline values: CDR1 SQVTM, CDR2 ANQGSEA. The CDR3 region has the DNA TGCAGCGTTGTCATTAGTAGCGGGGCAAGCTCCTACAATGAGCAGTTCTTC. Protein product: CSVVISSGASSYNEQFF.

This clone was seen only a few times. The V call is TRBV28, the J call TRBJ2-7, with 14 nucleotides matching TRBD2. The CDR3 length is 14 residues. CDR1 is MDHEN, CDR2 SYDVKM, per germline. The ends lost 7 bases at V and 7 bases at J; junction bases unmatched: 6. CDR3 residues: CASTGTSGGGEQYF. As DNA, the CDR3 is TGTGCCAGCACCGGGACTAGCGGGGGTGGAGAGCAGTACTTC. Using reference TRBV28 and TRBJ2-7 for the parts outside the CDR3, the full variable domain is DVKVTQSSRYLVKRTGEKVFLECVQDMDHENMFWYRQDPGLGLRLIYFSYDVKMKEKGDIPEGYSVSREKKERFSLILESASTNQTSMYLCASTGTSGGGEQYFGPGTRLTVT.